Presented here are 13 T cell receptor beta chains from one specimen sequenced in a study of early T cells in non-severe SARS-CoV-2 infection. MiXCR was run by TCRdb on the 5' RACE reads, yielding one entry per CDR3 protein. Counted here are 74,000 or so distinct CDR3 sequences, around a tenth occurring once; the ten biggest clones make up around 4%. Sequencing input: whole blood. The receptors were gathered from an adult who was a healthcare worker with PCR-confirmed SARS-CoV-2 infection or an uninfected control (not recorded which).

CDR3: CSAKGASSGNTIYF. For the CDR3, the DNA is TGCAGTGCTAAGGGGGCCTCCTCTGGAAACACCATATATTTT. The chain combines TRBV20-1 with TRBJ1-3; 7 bases are a match to TRBD1. This CDR3 contains 14 residues. Germline-derived CDR1 and CDR2 are DFQATT and SNEGSKA (reference sequence). The V segment lost 4 bases and the J segment 0 bases; nucleotides outside the gene matches: 3.

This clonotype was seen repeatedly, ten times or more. The CDR3 loop reads CSATHPGDTQYF. DNA of the CDR3: TGCAGTGCCACTCACCCGGGTGATACGCAGTATTTT. The rearrangement uses TRBV20-1 and TRBJ2-3; no reliable D call. The CDR3 sequence is 12 residues long. V was cut by 6 bases and J by 6 bases, with 13 bases left in between. Germline lookup yields CDR1 DFQATT and CDR2 SNEGSKA (reference sequence).

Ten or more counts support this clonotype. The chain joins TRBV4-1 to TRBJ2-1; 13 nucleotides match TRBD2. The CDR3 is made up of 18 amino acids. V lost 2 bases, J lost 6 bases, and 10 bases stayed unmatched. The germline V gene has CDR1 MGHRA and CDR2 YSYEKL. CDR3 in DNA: TGCGCCAGCAGCCAATGGGCCACGGGACTAGCGGGAAGCAATGAGCAGTTCTTC. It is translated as CASSQWATGLAGSNEQFF.

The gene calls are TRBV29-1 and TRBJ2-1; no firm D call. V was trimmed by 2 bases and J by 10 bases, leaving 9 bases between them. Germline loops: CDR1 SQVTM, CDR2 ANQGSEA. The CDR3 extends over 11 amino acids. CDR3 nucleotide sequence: TGCAGCGTTGAATTAGCAGTAGAGCAGTTCTTC. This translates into CSVELAVEQFF.

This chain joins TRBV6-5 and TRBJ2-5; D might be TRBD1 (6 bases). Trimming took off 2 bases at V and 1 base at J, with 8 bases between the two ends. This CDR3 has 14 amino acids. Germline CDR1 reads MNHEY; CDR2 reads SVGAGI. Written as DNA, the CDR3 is TGTGCCAGCAGTTACGGGGGCAGCCAAGAGACCCAGTACTTC. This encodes CASSYGGSQETQYF.

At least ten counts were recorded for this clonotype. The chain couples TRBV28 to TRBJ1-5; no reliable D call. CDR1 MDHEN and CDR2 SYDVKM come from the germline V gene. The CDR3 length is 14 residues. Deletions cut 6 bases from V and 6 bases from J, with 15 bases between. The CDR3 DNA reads TGTGCCAGCAGACTGGAACCCTCAGTTCAGCCCCAGCATTTT. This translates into CASRLEPSVQPQHF.

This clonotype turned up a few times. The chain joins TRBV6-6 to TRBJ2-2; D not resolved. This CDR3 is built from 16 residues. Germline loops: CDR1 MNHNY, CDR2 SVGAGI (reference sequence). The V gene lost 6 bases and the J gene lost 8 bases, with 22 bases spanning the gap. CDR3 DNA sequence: TGTGCCAGCAGCAAGGCGACTTCCCTCGGAGAAGGGGAGCTGTTTTTT. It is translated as CASSKATSLGEGELFF.

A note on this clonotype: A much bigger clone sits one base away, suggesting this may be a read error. The chain's CDR3 is CVSSLTSLNIQYF. The CDR3 DNA is TGTGTCAGCAGCTTAACGAGTTTGAACATTCAGTACTTC. The genes are TRBV7-8 and TRBJ2-4; D remains ambiguous. This CDR3 is 13 amino acids long. Germline V gives CDR1 SGHVS, CDR2 FQNEAQ.

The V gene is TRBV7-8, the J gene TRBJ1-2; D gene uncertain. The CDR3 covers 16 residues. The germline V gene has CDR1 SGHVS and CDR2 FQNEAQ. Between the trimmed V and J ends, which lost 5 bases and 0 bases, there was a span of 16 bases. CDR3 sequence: CASSPMGGLANYGYTF. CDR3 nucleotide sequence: TGTGCCAGCAGCCCCATGGGCGGATTAGCTAACTATGGCTACACCTTC.

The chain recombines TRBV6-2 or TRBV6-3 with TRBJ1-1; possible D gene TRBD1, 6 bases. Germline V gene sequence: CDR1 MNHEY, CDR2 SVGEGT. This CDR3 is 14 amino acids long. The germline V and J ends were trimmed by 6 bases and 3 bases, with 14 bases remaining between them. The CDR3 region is CASRDHGGDTEAFF. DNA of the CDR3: TGTGCCAGCAGGGACCATGGGGGCGACACTGAAGCTTTCTTT.

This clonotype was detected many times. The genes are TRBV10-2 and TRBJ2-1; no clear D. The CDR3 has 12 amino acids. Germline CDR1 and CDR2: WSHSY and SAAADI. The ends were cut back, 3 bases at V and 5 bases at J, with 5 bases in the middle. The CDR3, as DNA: TGCGCCAGCAGTGACTTCAACAATGAGCAGTTCTTC. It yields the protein CASSDFNNEQFF.

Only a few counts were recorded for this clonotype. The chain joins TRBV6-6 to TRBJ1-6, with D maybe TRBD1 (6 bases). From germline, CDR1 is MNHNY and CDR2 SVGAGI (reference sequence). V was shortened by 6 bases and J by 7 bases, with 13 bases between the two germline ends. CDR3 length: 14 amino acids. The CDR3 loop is CASRAGAQNSPLHF. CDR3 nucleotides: TGTGCCAGCAGGGCAGGGGCCCAAAATTCACCCCTCCACTTT.

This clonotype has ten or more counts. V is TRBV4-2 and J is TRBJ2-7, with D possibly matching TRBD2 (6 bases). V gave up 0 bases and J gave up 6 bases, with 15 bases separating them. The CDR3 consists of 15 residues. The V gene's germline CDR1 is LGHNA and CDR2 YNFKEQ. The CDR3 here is CASSQDGTPVSEQYF. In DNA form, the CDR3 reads TGTGCCAGCAGCCAAGATGGGACTCCGGTTTCCGAGCAGTACTTC.